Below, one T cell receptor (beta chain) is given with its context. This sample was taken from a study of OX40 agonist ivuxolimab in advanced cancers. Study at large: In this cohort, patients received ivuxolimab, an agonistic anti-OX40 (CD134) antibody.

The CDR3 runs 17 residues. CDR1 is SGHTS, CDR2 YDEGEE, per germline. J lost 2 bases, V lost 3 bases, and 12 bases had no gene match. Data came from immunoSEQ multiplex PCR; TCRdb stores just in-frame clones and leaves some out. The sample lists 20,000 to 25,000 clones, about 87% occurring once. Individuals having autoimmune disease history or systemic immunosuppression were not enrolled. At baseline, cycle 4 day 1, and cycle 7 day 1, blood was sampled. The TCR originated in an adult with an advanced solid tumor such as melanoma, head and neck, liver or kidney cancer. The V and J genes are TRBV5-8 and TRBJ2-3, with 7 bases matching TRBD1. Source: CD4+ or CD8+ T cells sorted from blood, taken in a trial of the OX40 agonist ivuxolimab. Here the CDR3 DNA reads TGTGCCAGCAGCTCGGGACAGCCGGGACGAAACACAGATACGCAGTATTTT. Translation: CASSSGQPGRNTDTQYF.